One and the same sample provided the 5 T cell receptor beta chains below, sequenced in a study of T cell clones after liver transplantation. Clones were sequenced by immunoSEQ multiplex PCR, and TCRdb holds only the in-frame ones, with some missing. The table records 20,000 to 25,000 clones, around 63% of them present only once. Here the sequenced sample was CD4+ T cells from blood, taken before liver transplant. The receptors originated from a human donor who received a liver transplant.

The chain employs TRBV2 and TRBJ2-4; 9 bases line up with TRBD2. The CDR3 loop spans 16 amino acids. Germline lookup yields CDR1 SNHLY and CDR2 FYNNEI. V was clipped by 6 bases and J by 0 bases; unmatched bases: 6. CDR3: CASRLSGGLAKNIQYF. CDR3 DNA sequence: TGTGCCAGCAGGTTAAGCGGGGGGCTAGCCAAAAACATTCAGTACTTC.

The rearrangement joins TRBV11-2 to TRBJ2-7; D might be TRBD1 or TRBD2, each matching 6 bases. The CDR3 contains 15 residues. Trimming left V 1 base short and J 6 bases short, with 16 bases between. Germline CDR1 and CDR2: SGHAT and FQNNGV. The CDR3 DNA sequence: TGTGCCAGCAGCTTAGGGGCCCGGGGGCGAGGCGAGCAGTACGTC. It translates to CASSLGARGRGEQYV.

V usage is TRBV6-5 and J usage is TRBJ2-5, with D unresolved. The CDR3 contains 11 residues. Germline CDR1 reads MNHEY; CDR2 reads SVGAGI. The germline V and J ends were trimmed by 6 bases and 2 bases, with 4 bases remaining between them. The CDR3 loop is CASSQQETQYF. The CDR3 coding sequence is TGTGCCAGCAGCCAACAAGAGACCCAGTACTTC.

The gene calls are TRBV27 and TRBJ2-7, with a possible D match to TRBD2 (6 bases). V dropped 4 bases and J dropped 7 bases, with 14 bases sitting between them. Germline assignment: CDR1 MNHEY and CDR2 SMNVEV (reference sequence). The CDR3 runs to 13 residues. This CDR3 is CASSYWGVGEQYF. CDR3 in DNA: TGTGCCAGCAGTTATTGGGGGGTAGGGGAGCAGTACTTC.

J is TRBJ2-3 and V is TRBV14, with 9 bases matching TRBD2. Germline values: CDR1 SGHDN, CDR2 FVKESK. J lost 1 base, V lost 10 bases, and 9 bases had no gene match. The CDR3 sequence is 15 residues long. The CDR3 here is CATTRGGLGTDTQYF. Here the CDR3 DNA reads TGTGCCACGACGCGGGGGGGCCTCGGCACAGATACGCAGTATTTT.